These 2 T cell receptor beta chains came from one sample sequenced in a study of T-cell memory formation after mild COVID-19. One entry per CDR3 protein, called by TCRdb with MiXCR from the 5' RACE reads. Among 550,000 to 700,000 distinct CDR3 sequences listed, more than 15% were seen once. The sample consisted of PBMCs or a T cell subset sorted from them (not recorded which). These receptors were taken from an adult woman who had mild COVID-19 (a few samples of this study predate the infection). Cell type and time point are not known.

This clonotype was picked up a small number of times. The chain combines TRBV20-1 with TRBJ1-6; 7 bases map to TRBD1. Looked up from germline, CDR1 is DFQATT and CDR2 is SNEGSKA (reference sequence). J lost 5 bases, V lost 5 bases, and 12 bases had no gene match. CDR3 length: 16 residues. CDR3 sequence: CSAADRRVTHNSPLHF. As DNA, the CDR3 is TGCAGTGCTGCGGACAGGCGCGTCACTCATAATTCACCCCTCCACTTT.

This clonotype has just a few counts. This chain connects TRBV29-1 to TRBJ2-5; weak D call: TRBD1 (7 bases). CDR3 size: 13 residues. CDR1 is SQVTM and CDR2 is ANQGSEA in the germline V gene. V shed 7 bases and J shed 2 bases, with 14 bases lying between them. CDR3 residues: CSGSTGTQETQYF. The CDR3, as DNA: TGCAGCGGATCGACAGGGACTCAAGAGACCCAGTACTTC.